One and the same sample provided the 22 T cell receptor beta chains below, sequenced in a study of cytomegalovirus exposure and HLA in healthy donors. 13 Jbeta primers and 60 Vbeta primers were used for the PCR. Libraries were prepared by immunoSEQ multiplex PCR; TCRdb keeps only in-frame clonotypes and omits some of them. Altogether roughly 200,000 clones are present, around three quarters being singletons, with the ten largest covering 1.9%. The material sequenced was PBMCs. The receptor source for this set is a man younger than 40 in good health and CMV-seronegative.

V gene TRBV9 combines with J gene TRBJ2-5; D possibly corresponds to TRBD2 (6 bases). The germline V gene encodes CDR1 SGDLS and CDR2 YYNGEE. The CDR3 sequence is 15 residues long. The V end lost 1 base, the J end lost 1 base, and 11 bases lay between the germline ends. CDR3 region: CASSVKEGSQETQYF. CDR3 DNA: TGTGCCAGCAGCGTAAAGGAGGGCAGCCAAGAGACCCAGTACTTC.

The chain couples TRBV4-1 to TRBJ2-7; 9 bases are shared with TRBD1. The V gene's germline CDR1 is MGHRA and CDR2 YSYEKL. The CDR3 contains 17 residues. J lost 1 base, V lost 2 bases, and 9 bases had no gene match. Here the CDR3 DNA reads TGCGCCAGCAGCCAAAGAGGGGGACAGGGCCGTTCCTACGAGCAGTACTTC. Residues: CASSQRGGQGRSYEQYF.

This clone was observed a single time. The V call is TRBV5-6, the J call TRBJ1-3; D ambiguous. The CDR3 is made up of 15 amino acids. Trimming cost V 2 bases and J 4 bases, with 13 bases left between them. Germline-derived CDR1 and CDR2 are SGHDT and YYEEEE. CDR3 sequence reads: CASSFRRREGNTIYF. The CDR3 DNA reads TGTGCCAGCAGCTTCAGGCGGCGGGAAGGAAACACCATATATTTT.

The V call is TRBV5-3, the J call TRBJ1-2; TRBD1 agrees at 9 bases. TRBV5-3 belongs to the ORF category, with a function that is uncertain. The CDR3 is made up of 14 amino acids. V shed 6 bases and J 2 bases; nucleotides not matched to a gene: 5. The DNA of the CDR3 is TGTGCCAGAACCGACAGGGGGTTCAACTATGGCTACACCTTC. Protein product: CARTDRGFNYGYTF.

This clone was seen a few times. J is TRBJ2-1 and V is TRBV25-1, with a tentative D call TRBD1 (5 bases). This CDR3 has 15 residues. From germline, CDR1 is MGHDK and CDR2 SYGVNS. The germline V and J ends were trimmed by 4 bases and 10 bases, with 20 bases remaining between them. The CDR3, as DNA: TGTGCCAGCAGTGTAAAAGGGGAACGTTTCGAGGAGCAGTTCTTC. This codes for CASSVKGERFEEQFF.

V gene TRBV9 combines with J gene TRBJ2-3; 8 nucleotides match TRBD1. V shed 4 bases, J shed 4 bases, and the junction held 11 bases outside the gene matches. The germline V gene encodes CDR1 SGDLS and CDR2 YYNGEE. This CDR3 is 16 amino acids long. Here the CDR3 reads CASSPWTGKGSDTQYF. DNA of the CDR3: TGTGCCAGCAGCCCATGGACAGGGAAAGGGTCAGATACGCAGTATTTT.

The rearrangement uses TRBV6-5 and TRBJ2-7; D might be TRBD2 (5 bases). Germline loops: CDR1 MNHEY, CDR2 SVGAGI. The CDR3 runs 14 residues. The V and J ends lost 2 bases and 1 base respectively, with 9 bases between them. The CDR3 DNA sequence: TGTGCCAGCAGTTACAATCGGGGTTCCTACGAGCAGTACTTC. It translates to CASSYNRGSYEQYF.

The chain recombines TRBV9 with TRBJ2-7, with 7 bases aligning to TRBD1. The CDR3 runs to 14 residues. From germline, CDR1 is SGDLS and CDR2 YYNGEE. The V gene end was trimmed by 2 bases and the J gene end by 3 bases; junction bases not matched to a gene: 5. The CDR3 DNA follows: TGTGCCAGCAGCGTGGCAACAGGGGACTACGAGCAGTACTTC. Protein product: CASSVATGDYEQYF.

This chain joins TRBV5-1 and TRBJ2-5, with TRBD2 identical over 13 bases. Germline V gives CDR1 SGHRS, CDR2 YFSETQ. The length of the CDR3 is 18 residues. V was pared by 6 bases and J by 5 bases, with 16 bases of the junction left unmatched. The CDR3 nucleotides are TGCGCCAGCATCCTCGGGCATAACGGACTAGCGGGAGAGGAGACCCAGTACTTC. Protein: CASILGHNGLAGEETQYF.

The V gene is TRBV7-9, the J gene TRBJ2-7, with TRBD2 as a possible D gene (5 bases). The V gene lost 5 bases and the J gene lost 2 bases, with 13 bases spanning the gap. The CDR3 has 14 amino acids. Germline V lookup: CDR1 SEHNR, CDR2 FQNEAQ (reference sequence). CDR3 sequence: CASSARTEAYEQYF. The CDR3 bases are TGTGCCAGCAGCGCCCGGACTGAGGCCTACGAGCAGTACTTC.

CDR3 coding DNA: TGTGCCTGGGGGACAGGCAAGAACACTGAAGCTTTCTTT. Translated: CAWGTGKNTEAFF. The chain employs TRBV30 and TRBJ1-1; TRBD1 aligns across 8 bases. CDR1 and CDR2 (germline): GTSNPN, SVGIG (reference sequence). The CDR3 is 13 amino acids. V was pared by 5 bases and J by 1 base, with 3 bases of the junction left unmatched.

The chain employs TRBV28 and TRBJ2-3; no firm D call. The CDR3 has 11 amino acids. Germline V gives CDR1 MDHEN, CDR2 SYDVKM. V was pared by 5 bases and J by 6 bases, with 6 bases between. CDR3 bases: TGTGCCAGCAGTCGTGTCGATACGCAGTATTTT. This gives the protein CASSRVDTQYF.

This clone was detected only a few times. This sequence joins TRBV19 and TRBJ2-5; D perhaps matches TRBD2 (6 bases). Germline loops: CDR1 LNHDA, CDR2 SQIVND (reference sequence). V lost 4 bases and J lost 1, with 10 bases in between. The CDR3 sequence is 14 residues long. This CDR3 is CASSTYSGQETQYF. CDR3 DNA: TGTGCCAGTAGTACCTATAGCGGCCAAGAGACCCAGTACTTC.

A note on this clone: Compared with germline, one end of the junction differs, possibly owing to a read error. This chain links TRBV7-7 with TRBJ2-2; 13 positions agree with TRBD2. The CDR3 covers 16 residues. Germline V gene lookup returns CDR1 SSHAT and CDR2 FNYEAQ (reference sequence). CDR3 coding DNA: TGTGCTAGCAGCCAAGGACTAGCGGGAGAGACCGGGGAGCTGTTTTTT. It yields the protein CASSQGLAGETGELFF. Full variable domain (outside the CDR3, taken from reference TRBV7-7 and TRBJ2-2): GAGVSQSPRYKVTKRGQDVTLRCDPISSHATLYWYQQALGQGPEFLTYFNYEAQPDKSGLPSDRFSAERPEGSISTLTIQRTEQRDSAMYRCASSQGLAGETGELFFGEGSRLTVL.

The V gene is TRBV9, the J gene TRBJ2-1, with 12 positions matching TRBD2. The CDR3 runs to 19 residues. Germline assignment: CDR1 SGDLS and CDR2 YYNGEE. The V gene end was trimmed by 0 bases and the J gene end by 1 base; junction bases not matched to a gene: 8. The CDR3 sequence: CASSVGASGRAASYNEQFF. CDR3 DNA sequence: TGTGCCAGCAGCGTAGGGGCTAGCGGGAGGGCCGCGTCCTACAATGAGCAGTTCTTC.

The chain recombines TRBV27 with TRBJ2-5, with 7 positions matching TRBD2. Germline assignment: CDR1 MNHEY and CDR2 SMNVEV (reference sequence). This CDR3 is 17 amino acids long. V gave up 2 bases and J gave up 5 bases; unmatched junction bases: 14. CDR3 sequence: CASSLPPSPGRSETQYF. Written as DNA, the CDR3 is TGTGCCAGCAGTTTACCCCCGTCCCCCGGGAGGTCGGAGACCCAGTACTTC.

V gene TRBV11-2 combines with J gene TRBJ1-2; TRBD1 matches 11 bases. Trimming cost V 4 bases and J 4 bases; bases outside gene matches: 11. Germline CDR1 is SGHAT and CDR2 is FQNNGV. The CDR3 sequence is 17 residues long. The CDR3, as DNA: TGTGCCAGCAGCTCCCCCCTTGGACAGGGGGCGTTCTATGGCTACACCTTC. It specifies CASSSPLGQGAFYGYTF.

The J gene is TRBJ1-4, the V gene TRBV5-1; 8 nucleotides match TRBD1. The V gene's germline CDR1 is SGHRS and CDR2 YFSETQ. Germline trimming cut 3 bases from V and 8 bases from J; bases unmatched to any gene: 12. CDR3 length: 16 amino acids. CDR3 coding DNA: TGCGCCAGCAGCTGGGGACAGGCACTGGATGGGGAAAAACTGTTTTTT. It specifies CASSWGQALDGEKLFF. The variable domain in full, with the rest retrieved from reference TRBV5-1 and TRBJ1-4, is KAGVTQTPRYLIKTRGQQVTLSCSPISGHRSVSWYQQTPGQGLQFLFEYFSETQRNKGNFPGRFSGRQFSNSRSEMNVSTLELGDSALYLCASSWGQALDGEKLFFGSGTQLSVL.

The chain recombines TRBV19 with TRBJ2-5, with 7 bases fitting TRBD1. The junction had 11 bases not matched to a gene; V was cut back by 6 bases and J by 4 bases. Germline assignment: CDR1 LNHDA and CDR2 SQIVND (reference sequence). The CDR3 is 15 amino acids. CDR3 sequence reads: CASRTGQAELETQYF. The CDR3 bases are TGTGCCAGTAGGACAGGACAGGCGGAATTAGAGACCCAGTACTTC.

The rearrangement joins TRBV28 to TRBJ1-1; a possible D gene is TRBD1 (6 bases). The CDR3 has 15 amino acids. V was pared by 5 bases and J by 4 bases, with 17 bases between. CDR1 and CDR2 from the germline V gene are MDHEN and SYDVKM. The CDR3 sequence is CASSLQTGKGTEAFF. The CDR3 coding sequence is TGTGCCAGCAGTCTACAAACAGGGAAGGGCACTGAAGCTTTCTTT.

J is TRBJ2-6 and V is TRBV9, with TRBD1 matching 9 bases. The V gene end was trimmed by 0 bases and the J gene end by 4 bases; junction bases not matched to a gene: 8. Germline CDR1 SGDLS, CDR2 YYNGEE. The CDR3 runs to 18 residues. CDR3 region: CASSVGGTGRSGANVLTF. DNA for the CDR3: TGTGCCAGCAGCGTAGGGGGGACAGGGAGGTCAGGGGCCAACGTCCTGACTTTC.

The genes are TRBV15 and TRBJ2-5; D may be TRBD2 (6 bases). CDR1 and CDR2 from the germline V gene are LNHNV and YYDKDF (reference sequence). There are 14 residues in the CDR3. Trimming pared 5 bases from V and 1 base from J, leaving 11 bases between. The CDR3 sequence is CATSGGNTQETQYF. DNA for the CDR3: TGTGCCACCAGCGGCGGGAATACCCAAGAGACCCAGTACTTC.